The entry below gives a single T cell receptor beta chain sequence along with its context. The antigen remains undetermined. Looked up from germline, CDR1 is SGHVS and CDR2 is FNYEAQ. V shed 2 bases and J shed 7 bases, with 12 bases lying between them. This CDR3 has 14 amino acids. PCR amplification relied on 60 Vbeta primers (plus 13 Jbeta primers). Method: immunoSEQ multiplex PCR; TCRdb's copy keeps in-frame clones and lacks some. Among about 130,000 clones, roughly 84% were seen once, and the ten largest hold around 1.2%. This sample is part of a study of cytomegalovirus exposure and HLA in healthy donors. Study observations and caveats: The authors later linked a missense DCLRE1C variant to TCR beta V- and J-gene trimming. The HLA-A and HLA-B alleles of most subjects were reportedly predicted accurately from TCR beta sequences. As a later analysis showed, several of the most significant clusters appeared to be linked to common viral pathogens.

This chain connects TRBV7-6 to TRBJ1-5; unclear D gene. The sequence was obtained from a girl aged 2 to 10 in good health and CMV-seronegative. The source material was PBMCs. The CDR3 DNA sequence: TGTGCCAGCAGCTTACAACCGGGAGGGCAGCCCCAGCATTTT. Its protein is CASSLQPGGQPQHF.